Sequencing of this T cell receptor (beta chain) was carried out in a study of blood T cell repertoires in COVID-19. Study-wide background: Material from acute and convalescent COVID-19 was sourced from the United States, Italy and Spain.

A note on this clone: A junction end diverges from the germline sequence, so it may reflect a read error.

Before they entered the study, exposed participants had met a COVID-19 case within 2 weeks. This CDR3 contains 13 residues. Germline CDR1 and CDR2: MNHEY and SVGEGT. TCRdb keeps only in-frame clones here, not all; method: immunoSEQ multiplex PCR. The repertoire consists of 200,000 to 300,000 clones, with over 75% occurring once and the leading ten covering 3% to 3.5%. The specimen sequenced was PBMCs or T cells enriched from blood (not recorded which). This TCR was recovered from a woman in her thirties or forties who had been exposed to COVID-19. This rearrangement joins TRBV6-2 or TRBV6-3 to TRBJ2-7, with TRBD2 identical over 9 bases. CDR3 loop: CASSYTLIAGVDF. As DNA, the CDR3 is TGTGCCAGCAGTTACACCCTAATAGCGGGGGTCGACTTC.